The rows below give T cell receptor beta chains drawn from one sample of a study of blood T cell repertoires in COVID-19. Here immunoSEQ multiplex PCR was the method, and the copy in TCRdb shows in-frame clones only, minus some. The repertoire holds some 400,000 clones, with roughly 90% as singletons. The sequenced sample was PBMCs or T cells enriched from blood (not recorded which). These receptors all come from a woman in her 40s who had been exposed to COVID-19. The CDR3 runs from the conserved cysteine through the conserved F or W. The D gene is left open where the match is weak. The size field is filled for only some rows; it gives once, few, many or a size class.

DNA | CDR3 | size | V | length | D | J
TGTGCCAGCAGTTTGACAGGCGTGTCTGAAGCTTTCTTT | CASSLTGVSEAFF | - | TRBV2 | 13 | - | TRBJ1-1
TGTGCTAGTGGCCCTGACAGTCTGGGCGGTGATCTGTTTTTT | CASGPDSLGGDLFF | - | TRBV12-5 | 14 | - | TRBJ1-4
TGTGCTAGTGGTTCAGGACAGGGCGCCTCCAATGAGCAGTTCTTC | CASGSGQGASNEQFF | - | TRBV12-5 | 15 | TRBD1 | TRBJ2-1
TGTGCCACCCGACAGCCAACTAATGAAAAACTGTTTTTT | CATRQPTNEKLFF | few | TRBV15 | 13 | - | TRBJ1-4
TGTGCCTGGAGGGGACAGGGAGGGGGTACTGAAGCTTTCTTT | CAWRGQGGGTEAFF | - | TRBV30 | 14 | TRBD1 | TRBJ1-1
TGTGCCAGCAGTTTAACTTCCGAAGGGGAGCTGTTTTTT | CASSLTSEGELFF | - | TRBV12-3/TRBV12-4 | 13 | - | TRBJ2-2
TGTGCCAGCAGCTTAGGGAGGGCCAACTATGGCTACACCTTC | CASSLGRANYGYTF | - | TRBV11-3 | 14 | - | TRBJ1-2
TGTGCCAGCAGCTCCATGCGGGGGGGCCATTTATCACCGCGTGAGCAGTTCTTC | CASSSMRGGHLSPREQFF | - | TRBV13 | 18 | TRBD2 | TRBJ2-1
- | CASGVGQGIHF | once | TRBV12-5 | 11 | - | TRBJ1-3
TGCAGCGTTGATACCAGGGGCGGCTACACCTTC | CSVDTRGGYTF | once | TRBV29-1 | 11 | - | TRBJ1-2
TGTGCCAGCAGTGCAGGTGCGGGCTACACCTTC | CASSAGAGYTF | - | TRBV2 | 11 | - | TRBJ1-2
TGCGCCAGCAGCTTCGGACAGGGTAATGAAAAACTGTTTTTT | CASSFGQGNEKLFF | - | TRBV5-1 | 14 | TRBD1 | TRBJ1-4
TGTGCCAGCAGCTTACATCGGGGGGCGACCTACGAGCAGTACTTC | CASSLHRGATYEQYF | - | TRBV11-3 | 15 | - | TRBJ2-7
TGTGCCAGCTCACCACCGGAGGGGAGGGTAACTGAAGCTTTCTTT | CASSPPEGRVTEAFF | - | TRBV18 | 15 | - | TRBJ1-1
TGTGCCAGCAGCTTAAATGTCGGGACAGGGCTGACTTTCTTT | CASSLNVGTGLTFF | - | TRBV7-3 | 14 | TRBD1 | TRBJ1-1
TGTGCCAGCTGTAGCCGGAGGTGTACTGAAGCTTTCTTT | CASCSRRCTEAFF | - | TRBV9 | 13 | - | TRBJ1-1
TGTGCCAGCAGTGATTGGGACAGGGGGCACCCCGAGCAGTACTTC | CASSDWDRGHPEQYF | few | TRBV2 | 15 | TRBD1 | TRBJ2-7
TGTGCCAGCAGCCATCTAGCGGGGGGGCCCAATGAGCAGTTCTTC | CASSHLAGGPNEQFF | once | TRBV5-8 | 15 | TRBD2 | TRBJ2-1
TGTGCCAGCAGCCAAACGACTAGCGGGACTACCGAGCAGTACTTC | CASSQTTSGTTEQYF | - | TRBV9 | 15 | TRBD2 | TRBJ2-7
TGCGCCAGCAGCTTGAATGCCCAGGCTGAAGCTTTCTTT | CASSLNAQAEAFF | - | TRBV5-1 | 13 | - | TRBJ1-1
TGTGCCAGCAGAAATGGACAGGGATGGGACATTCAGTACTTC | CASRNGQGWDIQYF | - | TRBV7-2 | 14 | TRBD1 | TRBJ2-4
TGTGCCAGCAGCTCGGACAGCTATTCACCCCTCCACTTT | CASSSDSYSPLHF | - | TRBV7-3 | 13 | - | TRBJ1-6
TGTGCCACGAACAGGGAAGGAGAGACCCAGTACTTC | CATNREGETQYF | - | TRBV24-1 | 12 | - | TRBJ2-5
TGCGCCAGCAGGGACAGGGTTTGGTCAGAGACCCAGTACTTC | CASRDRVWSETQYF | - | TRBV10-2 | 14 | TRBD1 | TRBJ2-5
TGCGCCAGCAGTGCGACAGTCTATGGCTACACCTTC | CASSATVYGYTF | - | TRBV10-2 | 12 | - | TRBJ1-2
TGTGCCAGCAGCCGCCGTCCAGGGCGACTAGCGGGATTCGGGGAGCTGTTTTTT | CASSRRPGRLAGFGELFF | - | TRBV7-3 | 18 | TRBD2 | TRBJ2-2
TGTGCCTGGAGTAGGGGTAATAGCAATCAGCCCCAGCATTTT | CAWSRGNSNQPQHF | - | TRBV30 | 14 | - | TRBJ1-5
TGTGCCAGCAGTTCCCAGGATGGTTCACCCCTCCACTTT | CASSSQDGSPLHF | once | TRBV6-6 | 13 | - | TRBJ1-6